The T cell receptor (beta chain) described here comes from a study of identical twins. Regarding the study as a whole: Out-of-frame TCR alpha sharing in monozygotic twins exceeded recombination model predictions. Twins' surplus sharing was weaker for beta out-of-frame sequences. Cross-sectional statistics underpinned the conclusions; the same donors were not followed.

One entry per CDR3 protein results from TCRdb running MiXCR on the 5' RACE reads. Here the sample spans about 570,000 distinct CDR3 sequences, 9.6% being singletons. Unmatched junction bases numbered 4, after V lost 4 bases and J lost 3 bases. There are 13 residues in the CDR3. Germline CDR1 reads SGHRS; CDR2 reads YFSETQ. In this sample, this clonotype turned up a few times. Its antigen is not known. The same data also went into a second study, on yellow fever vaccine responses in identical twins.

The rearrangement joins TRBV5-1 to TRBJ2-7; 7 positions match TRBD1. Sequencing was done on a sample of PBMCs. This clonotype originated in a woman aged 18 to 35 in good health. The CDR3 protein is CASSTRDSYEQYF. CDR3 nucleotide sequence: TGCGCCAGCAGCACCCGGGACAGCTACGAGCAGTACTTC.